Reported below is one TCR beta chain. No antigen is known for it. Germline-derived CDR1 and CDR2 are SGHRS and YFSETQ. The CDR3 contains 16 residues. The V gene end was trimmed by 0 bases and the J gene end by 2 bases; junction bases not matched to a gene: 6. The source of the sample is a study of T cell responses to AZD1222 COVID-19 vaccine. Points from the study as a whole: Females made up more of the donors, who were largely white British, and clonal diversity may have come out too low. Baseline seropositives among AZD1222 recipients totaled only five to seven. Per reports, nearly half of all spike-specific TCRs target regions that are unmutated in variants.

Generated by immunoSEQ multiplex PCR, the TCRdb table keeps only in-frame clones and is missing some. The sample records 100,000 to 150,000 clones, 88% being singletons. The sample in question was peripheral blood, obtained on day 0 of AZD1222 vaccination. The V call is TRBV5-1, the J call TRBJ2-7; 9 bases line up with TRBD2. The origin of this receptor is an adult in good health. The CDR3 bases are TGCGCCAGCAGCTTGGGGGTACTAGCGGGCGCCTACGAGCAGTACTTC. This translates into CASSLGVLAGAYEQYF.